A selection of T cell receptor beta chains follows, all from one sample in a study of OX40 agonist ivuxolimab in advanced cancers. Sequencing was performed with immunoSEQ multiplex PCR; in TCRdb, only in-frame clones are kept and a portion is missing. The table includes under 40,000 clones, approximately 87% detected once. The sample was CD4+ or CD8+ T cells sorted from blood, taken in a trial of the OX40 agonist ivuxolimab. These receptors came from an adult with an advanced solid tumor such as melanoma, head and neck, liver or kidney cancer. Each CDR3 is given with its conserved first and last residue. The D gene is left open where the match is weak. Size tells how often a clone was seen (once, few, many) or the class of an expanded clone, and some rows leave it out.

size: few; J: TRBJ1-2; D: NA; V: TRBV6-5; CDR3: CASLGAGRGYTF; DNA: TGTGCCAGCCTAGGGGCCGGACGAGGCTACACCTTC
size: medium-sized; J: TRBJ2-1; D: NA; V: TRBV7-9; CDR3: CASSAQGLSLDEQFF; DNA: TGTGCCAGCAGCGCACAGGGTCTGAGTCTCGATGAGCAGTTCTTC
size: once; J: TRBJ2-5; D: TRBD2; V: TRBV4-2; CDR3: CASSQRTSGGREETQYF; DNA: TGTGCCAGCAGCCAAAGAACTAGCGGGGGACGAGAGGAGACCCAGTACTTC
size: NA; J: TRBJ2-7; D: NA; V: TRBV5-6; CDR3: CASSQNRAEQYF; DNA: TGTGCCAGCAGCCAGAACAGGGCCGAGCAGTACTTC
size: NA; J: TRBJ2-1; D: TRBD2; V: TRBV15; CDR3: CATNGGTSGRPNEQFF; DNA: TGTGCCACCAACGGTGGGACTAGCGGGAGGCCCAATGAGCAGTTCTTC
size: NA; J: TRBJ2-1; D: NA; V: TRBV4-1; CDR3: CASSQAPQGGYNEQFF; DNA: TGCGCCAGCAGCCAAGCCCCCCAGGGGGGATACAATGAGCAGTTCTTC
size: NA; J: TRBJ2-7; D: TRBD1; V: TRBV7-6; CDR3: CASSRTGENYEQYF; DNA: TGTGCCAGCAGCCGGACAGGGGAAAACTACGAGCAGTACTTC
size: NA; J: TRBJ1-1; D: NA; V: TRBV7-9; CDR3: CASSLGANTEAFF; DNA: TGTGCCAGCAGCTTAGGAGCGAACACTGAAGCTTTCTTT
size: few; J: TRBJ1-5; D: TRBD1; V: TRBV6-5; CDR3: CASSLDRGSNQPQHF; DNA: TGTGCCAGCAGTCTGGACAGGGGAAGCAATCAGCCCCAGCATTTT
size: once; J: TRBJ2-7; D: TRBD1; V: TRBV19; CDR3: CASSPFSGTGSEQYF; DNA: TGTGCCAGTAGTCCATTCTCGGGGACAGGTAGCGAGCAGTACTTC